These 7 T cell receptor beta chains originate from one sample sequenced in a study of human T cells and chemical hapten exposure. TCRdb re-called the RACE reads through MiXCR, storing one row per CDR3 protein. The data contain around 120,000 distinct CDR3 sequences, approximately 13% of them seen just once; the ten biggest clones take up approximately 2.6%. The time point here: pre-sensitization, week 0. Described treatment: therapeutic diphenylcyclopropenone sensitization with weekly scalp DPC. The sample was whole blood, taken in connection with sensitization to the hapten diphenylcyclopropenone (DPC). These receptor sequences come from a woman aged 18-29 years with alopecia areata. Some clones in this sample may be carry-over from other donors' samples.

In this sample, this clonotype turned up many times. Here the CDR3 reads CASSQAPGQRTYEQYF. The CDR3 bases are TGTGCCAGCAGCCAAGCCCCGGGACAGAGAACCTACGAGCAGTACTTC. This rearrangement joins TRBV14 to TRBJ2-7, with 7 bases lining up with TRBD1. The V segment lost 1 base and the J segment 2 bases; nucleotides outside the gene matches: 8. CDR3 length equals 16 residues. Germline V lookup: CDR1 SGHDN, CDR2 FVKESK.

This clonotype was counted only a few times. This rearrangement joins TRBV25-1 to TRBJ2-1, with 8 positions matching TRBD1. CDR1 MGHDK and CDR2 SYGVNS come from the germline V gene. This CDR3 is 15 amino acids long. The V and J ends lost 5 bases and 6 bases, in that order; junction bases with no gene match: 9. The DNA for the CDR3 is TGTGCCAGCAGTACCTCAAGGACAGGGTCCAATGAGCAGTTCTTC. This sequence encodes CASSTSRTGSNEQFF.

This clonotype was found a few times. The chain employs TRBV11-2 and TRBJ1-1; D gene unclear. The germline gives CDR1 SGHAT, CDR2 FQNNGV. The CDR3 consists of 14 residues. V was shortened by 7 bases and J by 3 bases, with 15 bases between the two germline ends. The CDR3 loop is CASTLVPRHTEAFF. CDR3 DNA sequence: TGTGCCAGCACCTTGGTCCCGAGGCACACTGAAGCTTTCTTT.

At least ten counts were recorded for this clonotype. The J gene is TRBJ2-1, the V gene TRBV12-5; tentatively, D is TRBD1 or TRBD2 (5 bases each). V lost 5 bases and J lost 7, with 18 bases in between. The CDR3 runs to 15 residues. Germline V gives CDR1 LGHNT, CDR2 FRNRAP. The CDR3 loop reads CASGPPNGTSNEQFF. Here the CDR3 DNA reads TGTGCTAGTGGTCCCCCAAATGGGACCTCGAATGAGCAGTTCTTC.

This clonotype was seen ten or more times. The CDR3 region is CASSPRGTYNEQFF. The CDR3 coding sequence is TGTGCCAGCAGTCCTCGGGGCACCTACAATGAGCAGTTCTTC. The V gene is TRBV7-2, the J gene TRBJ2-1; perhaps D is TRBD1 or TRBD2 (5 bases each). Per germline, CDR1 SGHTA and CDR2 FQGNSA. The CDR3 extends over 14 amino acids. The V end was cut by 6 bases, the J end by 2 bases, with 11 bases between.

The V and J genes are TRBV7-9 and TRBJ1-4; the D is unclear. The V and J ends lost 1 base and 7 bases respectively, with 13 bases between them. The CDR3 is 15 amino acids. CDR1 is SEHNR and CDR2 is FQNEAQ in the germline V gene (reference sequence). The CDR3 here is CASSLGEGSVEKLFF. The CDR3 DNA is TGTGCCAGCAGCTTAGGGGAAGGGTCGGTTGAAAAACTGTTTTTT.

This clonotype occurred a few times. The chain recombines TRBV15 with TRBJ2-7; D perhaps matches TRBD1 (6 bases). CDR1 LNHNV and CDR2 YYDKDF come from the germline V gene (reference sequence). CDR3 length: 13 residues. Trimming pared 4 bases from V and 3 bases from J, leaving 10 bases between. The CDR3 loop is CATSTGVYYEQYF. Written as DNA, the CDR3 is TGTGCCACCAGCACAGGGGTTTACTACGAGCAGTACTTC.